This is a list of T cell receptor beta chains from one sample in a study of blood T cell repertoires in COVID-19. Only in-frame clones appear in the TCRdb table, and some are missing; sequencing was by immunoSEQ multiplex PCR. The table has about 160,000 clones, 87% seen once. The sequencing input was peripheral blood. These receptors were obtained from an older man with acute or convalescent COVID-19. CDR3s include the opening cysteine and the closing phenylalanine or tryptophan. Fields, in order: clone size, V gene, J gene, D gene, CDR3 protein, CDR3 DNA. The D gene is left open where the match is weak. The size field is filled for only some rows; it gives once, few, many or a size class.

clone size: NA; V gene: TRBV9; J gene: TRBJ2-3; D gene: TRBD2; CDR3 protein: CASSVDLAGPFDTQYF; CDR3 DNA: TGTGCCAGCAGCGTAGATCTAGCGGGCCCATTCGATACGCAGTATTTT
clone size: NA; V gene: TRBV5-4; J gene: TRBJ2-3; D gene: TRBD2; CDR3 protein: CASSLDTSGITDTQYF; CDR3 DNA: TGTGCCAGCAGCTTGGACACTAGCGGTATCACAGATACGCAGTATTTT
clone size: NA; V gene: TRBV5-8; J gene: TRBJ1-5; D gene: NA; CDR3 protein: CASRRDSYQPQHF; CDR3 DNA: TGTGCCAGCAGACGCGACAGTTACCAGCCCCAGCATTTT
clone size: once; V gene: TRBV5-6; J gene: TRBJ2-2; D gene: TRBD2; CDR3 protein: CASSFSAPGGYGELFF; CDR3 DNA: TGTGCCAGCAGCTTCTCCGCACCGGGGGGGTACGGGGAGCTGTTTTTT
clone size: few; V gene: TRBV19; J gene: TRBJ2-2; D gene: TRBD2; CDR3 protein: CASDKGLAGVSNTGELFF; CDR3 DNA: TGTGCCAGTGATAAGGGACTAGCGGGAGTTTCAAACACCGGGGAGCTGTTTTTT
clone size: NA; V gene: TRBV4-2; J gene: TRBJ1-2; D gene: TRBD1; CDR3 protein: CASSLDLGQGYGYTF; CDR3 DNA: TGTGCCAGCAGCCTCGACCTTGGACAGGGTTATGGCTACACCTTC
clone size: NA; V gene: TRBV30; J gene: TRBJ1-1; D gene: TRBD1; CDR3 protein: CAWNPTSTGDTEAFF; CDR3 DNA: TGTGCCTGGAACCCAACCTCGACAGGGGACACTGAAGCTTTCTTT
clone size: NA; V gene: TRBV28; J gene: TRBJ2-7; D gene: TRBD2; CDR3 protein: CASSSGASAGGFYEQYF; CDR3 DNA: TGTGCCAGCAGTTCCGGGGCCTCGGCGGGGGGCTTCTACGAGCAGTACTTC
clone size: once; V gene: TRBV2; J gene: TRBJ2-7; D gene: NA; CDR3 protein: CAGSRQAVYEQYF; CDR3 DNA: TGTGCCGGATCAAGACAGGCTGTCTACGAGCAGTACTTC
clone size: NA; V gene: TRBV7-9; J gene: TRBJ2-7; D gene: NA; CDR3 protein: CASSLDFSNLRPGEQYF; CDR3 DNA: TGTGCCAGCAGCTTGGACTTTTCCAATCTTAGGCCCGGGGAGCAGTACTTC
clone size: NA; V gene: TRBV7-9; J gene: TRBJ1-1; D gene: NA; CDR3 protein: CASSLPGLITEAFF; CDR3 DNA: TGTGCCAGCAGCTTACCGGGACTAATCACTGAAGCTTTCTTT
clone size: once; V gene: TRBV19; J gene: TRBJ1-1; D gene: NA; CDR3 protein: CASTNGQSMNTEAFF; CDR3 DNA: TGTGCCAGTACCAATGGACAGTCAATGAACACTGAAGCTTTCTTT
clone size: NA; V gene: TRBV7-9; J gene: TRBJ1-1; D gene: TRBD1; CDR3 protein: CANRQGLNTEAFF; CDR3 DNA: TGTGCCAACCGACAGGGACTGAACACTGAAGCTTTCTTT
clone size: NA; V gene: TRBV5-1; J gene: TRBJ2-2; D gene: NA; CDR3 protein: CASSPGTSNTGELFF; CDR3 DNA: TGCGCCAGCAGCCCCGGGACATCGAACACCGGGGAGCTGTTTTTT
clone size: NA; V gene: TRBV4-1; J gene: TRBJ2-3; D gene: TRBD2; CDR3 protein: CASSQGLAGLSDTQYF; CDR3 DNA: TGCGCCAGCAGCCAAGGACTAGCGGGACTTTCCGATACGCAGTATTTT
clone size: NA; V gene: TRBV4-2; J gene: TRBJ2-2; D gene: NA; CDR3 protein: CASSQVSAVPTGELFF; CDR3 DNA: TGTGCCAGCAGCCAAGTTTCGGCGGTGCCCACCGGGGAGCTGTTTTTT
clone size: NA; V gene: TRBV7-3; J gene: TRBJ2-1; D gene: TRBD2; CDR3 protein: CASSPGPGGRAPHEQFF; CDR3 DNA: TGTGCCAGCAGCCCCGGCCCCGGTGGGAGGGCCCCCCATGAGCAGTTCTTC
clone size: once; V gene: TRBV30; J gene: TRBJ1-5; D gene: TRBD1; CDR3 protein: CAWSVMGQGVKPQHF; CDR3 DNA: TGTGCCTGGAGTGTAATGGGACAGGGAGTCAAGCCCCAGCATTTT
clone size: NA; V gene: TRBV24-1; J gene: TRBJ2-2; D gene: NA; CDR3 protein: CATSRTTTANTGELFF; CDR3 DNA: TGTGCCACCAGCCGGACTACGACAGCGAACACCGGGGAGCTGTTTTTT
clone size: NA; V gene: TRBV10-3; J gene: TRBJ1-3; D gene: NA; CDR3 protein: CAISEGHSGNTIYF; CDR3 DNA: TGTGCCATCAGTGAGGGCCACTCTGGAAACACCATATATTTT
clone size: once; V gene: TRBV6-5; J gene: TRBJ1-4; D gene: TRBD1; CDR3 protein: CASTTDRAEKLFF; CDR3 DNA: TGTGCCAGCACCACGGACAGGGCTGAAAAACTGTTTTTT
clone size: few; V gene: TRBV2; J gene: TRBJ1-1; D gene: NA; CDR3 protein: CASSPQTEAFF; CDR3 DNA: TGTGCCAGCTCTCCCCAGACTGAAGCTTTCTTT
clone size: NA; V gene: TRBV5-5; J gene: TRBJ2-3; D gene: TRBD2; CDR3 protein: CASSLVAGGVTDTQYF; CDR3 DNA: TGTGCCAGCAGCCTCGTAGCGGGAGGGGTCACAGATACGCAGTATTTT
clone size: NA; V gene: TRBV7-2; J gene: TRBJ2-7; D gene: TRBD1; CDR3 protein: CASSLAGTGVGEQYF; CDR3 DNA: TGTGCCAGCAGCTTAGCGGGGACAGGGGTGGGCGAGCAGTACTTC
clone size: NA; V gene: TRBV4-2; J gene: TRBJ2-3; D gene: TRBD2; CDR3 protein: CASSQDPLGAGALTDTQYF; CDR3 DNA: TGTGCCAGCAGCCAAGATCCTTTGGGAGCGGGAGCCCTCACAGATACGCAGTATTTT
clone size: NA; V gene: TRBV28; J gene: TRBJ2-7; D gene: NA; CDR3 protein: CASSLGFPGPNEQYF; CDR3 DNA: TGTGCCAGCAGTTTAGGTTTTCCAGGGCCGAACGAGCAGTACTTC
clone size: NA; V gene: TRBV3-1/TRBV3-2; J gene: TRBJ1-5; D gene: NA; CDR3 protein: CASSGLDTKQPQHF; CDR3 DNA: TGTGCCAGCAGCGGCTTGGACACAAAACAGCCCCAGCATTTT
clone size: once; V gene: TRBV6-2/TRBV6-3; J gene: TRBJ1-6; D gene: NA; CDR3 protein: CASSYSTGDGVRNSPLHF; CDR3 DNA: TGTGCCAGCAGTTACTCGACGGGGGATGGGGTTCGTAATTCACCCCTCCACTTT
clone size: once; V gene: TRBV27; J gene: TRBJ1-4; D gene: NA; CDR3 protein: CASSLSGKRGEKLFF; CDR3 DNA: TGTGCCAGCAGTTTATCGGGCAAGCGGGGTGAAAAACTGTTTTTT
clone size: once; V gene: TRBV19; J gene: TRBJ1-5; D gene: NA; CDR3 protein: CASSIFPREASNQPQHF; CDR3 DNA: TGTGCCAGTAGTATTTTTCCCCGGGAGGCGAGCAATCAGCCCCAGCATTTT
clone size: NA; V gene: TRBV6-1; J gene: TRBJ1-5; D gene: TRBD1; CDR3 protein: CASSERGRWNQPQHF; CDR3 DNA: TGTGCCAGCAGTGAAAGGGGGCGGTGGAATCAGCCCCAGCATTTT
clone size: NA; V gene: TRBV4-2; J gene: TRBJ1-1; D gene: NA; CDR3 protein: CASSQVGDTEAFF; CDR3 DNA: TGTGCCAGCAGCCAAGTAGGGGACACTGAAGCTTTCTTT
clone size: NA; V gene: TRBV7-8; J gene: TRBJ1-2; D gene: NA; CDR3 protein: CASSLEPGNYGYTF; CDR3 DNA: TGTGCCAGCAGCTTAGAGCCGGGTAACTATGGCTACACCTTC
clone size: NA; V gene: TRBV5-1; J gene: TRBJ1-2; D gene: NA; CDR3 protein: CASSLALGQTGYTF; CDR3 DNA: TGCGCCAGCAGCTTGGCCCTCGGACAGACTGGCTACACCTTC
clone size: once; V gene: TRBV21-1; J gene: TRBJ1-1; D gene: NA; CDR3 protein: CASSKGGGEGTEAFF; CDR3 DNA: TGTGCCAGCAGCAAAGGAGGGGGCGAGGGGACTGAAGCTTTCTTT
clone size: NA; V gene: TRBV5-8; J gene: TRBJ2-5; D gene: NA; CDR3 protein: CASSLRRGLQETQYF; CDR3 DNA: TGTGCCAGCAGCCTAAGGAGGGGGCTCCAAGAGACCCAGTACTTC
clone size: NA; V gene: TRBV28; J gene: TRBJ2-7; D gene: TRBD1; CDR3 protein: CASRTGQGVYEQYF; CDR3 DNA: TGTGCCAGCAGGACGGGACAGGGGGTGTACGAGCAGTACTTC
clone size: NA; V gene: TRBV5-1; J gene: TRBJ2-3; D gene: TRBD1; CDR3 protein: CASSSAGTGRDTQYF; CDR3 DNA: TGCGCCAGCAGCTCTGCCGGGACAGGGCGGGATACGCAGTATTTT
clone size: NA; V gene: TRBV7-6; J gene: TRBJ1-4; D gene: TRBD1; CDR3 protein: CASSLGGQENEKLFF; CDR3 DNA: TGTGCCAGCAGCTTAGGGGGACAGGAAAATGAAAAACTGTTTTTT
clone size: NA; V gene: TRBV7-2; J gene: TRBJ1-1; D gene: NA; CDR3 protein: CASSLATGMNTEAFF; CDR3 DNA: TGTGCCAGCAGCTTAGCGACAGGTATGAACACTGAAGCTTTCTTT
clone size: NA; V gene: TRBV28; J gene: TRBJ2-1; D gene: NA; CDR3 protein: CASRTIAASSYNEQFF; CDR3 DNA: TGTGCCAGCAGGACAATAGCGGCGAGCTCCTACAATGAGCAGTTCTTC
clone size: NA; V gene: TRBV2; J gene: TRBJ2-3; D gene: TRBD2; CDR3 protein: CASSVLAGGGTDTQYF; CDR3 DNA: TGTGCCAGCAGTGTACTAGCGGGGGGGGGCACAGATACGCAGTATTTT
clone size: NA; V gene: TRBV3-1/TRBV3-2; J gene: TRBJ1-6; D gene: TRBD1; CDR3 protein: CASSPRGYNSPLHF; CDR3 DNA: TGTGCCAGCAGCCCCAGGGGGTATAATTCACCCCTCCACTTT
clone size: NA; V gene: TRBV20-1; J gene: TRBJ1-2; D gene: NA; CDR3 protein: CSAPRGGGYTF; CDR3 DNA: TGCAGTGCGCCTCGGGGAGGTGGCTACACCTTC
clone size: NA; V gene: TRBV29-1; J gene: TRBJ2-3; D gene: TRBD2; CDR3 protein: CSVAGTTTSTDTQYF; CDR3 DNA: TGCAGCGTTGCCGGGACTACTACTAGCACAGATACGCAGTATTTT
clone size: NA; V gene: TRBV5-7; J gene: TRBJ2-7; D gene: NA; CDR3 protein: CASSPPPARGREQYF; CDR3 DNA: TGTGCCAGCAGCCCTCCCCCGGCCAGGGGACGCGAGCAGTACTTC
clone size: NA; V gene: TRBV27; J gene: TRBJ1-1; D gene: NA; CDR3 protein: CASTSTTGNTEAFF; CDR3 DNA: TGTGCCAGCACCTCCACGACAGGGAACACTGAAGCTTTCTTT
clone size: NA; V gene: TRBV2; J gene: TRBJ2-7; D gene: TRBD1; CDR3 protein: CASSRTGSYEQYF; CDR3 DNA: TGTGCCAGCAGCCGGACAGGGTCCTACGAGCAGTACTTC
clone size: once; V gene: TRBV20-1; J gene: TRBJ1-5; D gene: NA; CDR3 protein: CSASFPSAGNQPQHF; CDR3 DNA: TGCAGTGCTAGTTTCCCGTCGGCAGGTAATCAGCCCCAGCATTTT
clone size: few; V gene: TRBV29-1; J gene: TRBJ2-7; D gene: NA; CDR3 protein: CSVEDTYEQYF; CDR3 DNA: TGCAGCGTTGAGGACACCTACGAGCAGTACTTC
clone size: few; V gene: TRBV7-8; J gene: TRBJ2-2; D gene: TRBD1; CDR3 protein: CASTTPGGRGTGELFF; CDR3 DNA: TGTGCCAGCACCACCCCAGGGGGCAGAGGAACCGGGGAGCTGTTTTTT